A selection of T cell receptor beta chains follows, all from one sample in a study of blood T cell repertoires in COVID-19. Some clones are missing from TCRdb's copy, which holds only in-frame ones; the method was immunoSEQ multiplex PCR. The data show roughly 32,000 clones, roughly 88% seen once. The sequenced sample was peripheral blood. The receptors were sampled from a human donor in a cohort sampled during active COVID-19. Both conserved end residues are part of each CDR3. D genes are given only for firm matches. Some rows have no size entry. The others give once, few or many, or a class for an expanded clone.

CDR3nt: TGTGCCAGCAGCTTTCGAGATACGCAGTATTTT
CDR3aa: CASSFRDTQYF
abundance: -
v_gene: TRBV7-2
d_gene: -
j_gene: TRBJ2-3

CDR3nt: TGTGCCAGAAGCCTCGGGGGACCCTACAATGAGCAGTTCTTC
CDR3aa: CARSLGGPYNEQFF
abundance: -
v_gene: TRBV5-3
d_gene: -
j_gene: TRBJ2-1

CDR3nt: TGCGCCAGCAGCAACCGGGGGGGCAGCACAGATACGCAGTATTTT
CDR3aa: CASSNRGGSTDTQYF
abundance: once
v_gene: TRBV5-1
d_gene: TRBD2
j_gene: TRBJ2-3

CDR3nt: TGTGCCAGCAGCCAAGAAGGAGCGGGGGCGGGAGGGGAGCTGTTTTTT
CDR3aa: CASSQEGAGAGGELFF
abundance: once
v_gene: TRBV4-2
d_gene: TRBD2
j_gene: TRBJ2-2

CDR3nt: TGTGCCTGGACCTTGGACTCGCGCCCCAATCAGCCCCAGCATTTT
CDR3aa: CAWTLDSRPNQPQHF
abundance: -
v_gene: TRBV30
d_gene: -
j_gene: TRBJ1-5

CDR3nt: TGTGCCAGCAGCCAAGATCAGGGGGGAAGGAACGAGCAGTACTTC
CDR3aa: CASSQDQGGRNEQYF
abundance: -
v_gene: TRBV3-1/TRBV3-2
d_gene: -
j_gene: TRBJ2-7

CDR3nt: TGTGCCAGCACCGCTGATGGGGGGGCCCGGTCTGCGAAGCAGTACTTC
CDR3aa: CASTADGGARSAKQYF
abundance: -
v_gene: TRBV2
d_gene: -
j_gene: TRBJ2-7

CDR3nt: TGTGCCAGTAGTGTGCGCGTGGGGGCCTCTGGAAACACCATATATTTT
CDR3aa: CASSVRVGASGNTIYF
abundance: -
v_gene: TRBV19
d_gene: -
j_gene: TRBJ1-3

CDR3nt: TGCGCCAGCAGCTCGGGACAGGGGGCCACTGAAGCTTTCTTT
CDR3aa: CASSSGQGATEAFF
abundance: -
v_gene: TRBV5-1
d_gene: TRBD1
j_gene: TRBJ1-1

CDR3nt: TGCGCCAGCAGCCCCGGGGTCGGGGAGACCCAGTACTTC
CDR3aa: CASSPGVGETQYF
abundance: -
v_gene: TRBV5-1
d_gene: -
j_gene: TRBJ2-5

CDR3nt: TGTGCCAGCAGCTTAGTAGCGGAACCCCCTAATGAGCAGTTCTTC
CDR3aa: CASSLVAEPPNEQFF
abundance: -
v_gene: TRBV11-2
d_gene: -
j_gene: TRBJ2-1

CDR3nt: TGTGCCACCAGTGATTTTTTAGGGGGCGGAAATGGCTACACCTTC
CDR3aa: CATSDFLGGGNGYTF
abundance: -
v_gene: TRBV24-1
d_gene: TRBD1
j_gene: TRBJ1-2

CDR3nt: TGTGCCAGCAGTTTAGACAGGGGGCGACAAGAGACCCAGTACTTC
CDR3aa: CASSLDRGRQETQYF
abundance: -
v_gene: TRBV27
d_gene: TRBD1
j_gene: TRBJ2-5

CDR3nt: TGCGCCAGCAGCACCGGACAGGGGGCGGACACCGGGGAGCTGTTTTTT
CDR3aa: CASSTGQGADTGELFF
abundance: once
v_gene: TRBV5-1
d_gene: TRBD1
j_gene: TRBJ2-2

CDR3nt: TGCGCCAGCAGCCAAGGGATATTCGGGGGGAATCAAGAGACCCAGTACTTC
CDR3aa: CASSQGIFGGNQETQYF
abundance: -
v_gene: TRBV4-1
d_gene: TRBD2
j_gene: TRBJ2-5

CDR3nt: TGTGCCACCAGCAGAGTACCCGGGACCTACGAGCAGTACTTC
CDR3aa: CATSRVPGTYEQYF
abundance: -
v_gene: TRBV15
d_gene: -
j_gene: TRBJ2-7

CDR3nt: TGTGCCATCACCAACGAACTAGCGGGGCCTAGCACAGATACGCAGTATTTT
CDR3aa: CAITNELAGPSTDTQYF
abundance: -
v_gene: TRBV10-3
d_gene: TRBD2
j_gene: TRBJ2-3

CDR3nt: TGTGCCAGCAGCCCGGGACAGGGGAGGCAGCAGTACTTC
CDR3aa: CASSPGQGRQQYF
abundance: -
v_gene: TRBV11-2
d_gene: TRBD1
j_gene: TRBJ2-5

CDR3nt: TGTGCCAGCAGCTTAGCGGGGGGATCCACAGATACGCAGTATTTT
CDR3aa: CASSLAGGSTDTQYF
abundance: once
v_gene: TRBV11-2
d_gene: TRBD2
j_gene: TRBJ2-3

CDR3nt: TGTGCCAGCAGCTCTACTAGCGGGGGGGATTATGAGCAGTTCTTC
CDR3aa: CASSSTSGGDYEQFF
abundance: -
v_gene: TRBV7-9
d_gene: TRBD2
j_gene: TRBJ2-1

CDR3nt: TGTGCCAGCACACGACAGTTTAATGAAAAACTGTTTTTT
CDR3aa: CASTRQFNEKLFF
abundance: -
v_gene: TRBV2
d_gene: -
j_gene: TRBJ1-4

CDR3nt: TGCGCCAGCAGCTTCAGGGGAATGGCCCCAACAGATACGCAGTATTTT
CDR3aa: CASSFRGMAPTDTQYF
abundance: -
v_gene: TRBV5-1
d_gene: -
j_gene: TRBJ2-3

CDR3nt: TGTGCCAGCAGCTTTGGGGGCGCGGCCAATGGCTACACCTTC
CDR3aa: CASSFGGAANGYTF
abundance: -
v_gene: TRBV7-2
d_gene: -
j_gene: TRBJ1-2

CDR3nt: TGTGCCACCAGTGATTTTTTCGACAGGGGTGGCTATGGCTACACCTTC
CDR3aa: CATSDFFDRGGYGYTF
abundance: -
v_gene: TRBV24-1
d_gene: TRBD1
j_gene: TRBJ1-2

CDR3nt: TGCGCCAGCAGCTTGACGACAGGGGAGAAAGTTGGCTACACCTTC
CDR3aa: CASSLTTGEKVGYTF
abundance: -
v_gene: TRBV5-1
d_gene: TRBD1
j_gene: TRBJ1-2

CDR3nt: TGTGCCAGCTCACCCTCCGGGACAGATTCACCCCTCCACTTT
CDR3aa: CASSPSGTDSPLHF
abundance: -
v_gene: TRBV18
d_gene: TRBD1
j_gene: TRBJ1-6

CDR3nt: TGTGCCAGCAGCCTGAGCGGCGGGAATGAGCAGTTCTTC
CDR3aa: CASSLSGGNEQFF
abundance: -
v_gene: TRBV4-2
d_gene: -
j_gene: TRBJ2-1

CDR3nt: TGTGCCAGCAGTGGGGTGGAGGGGAGATACGAGCAGTACTTC
CDR3aa: CASSGVEGRYEQYF
abundance: -
v_gene: TRBV2
d_gene: -
j_gene: TRBJ2-7

CDR3nt: TGTGCCAGCAGCGTATGGGGGGACCTCTCTGGGGCCAACGTCCTGACTTTC
CDR3aa: CASSVWGDLSGANVLTF
abundance: -
v_gene: TRBV9
d_gene: -
j_gene: TRBJ2-6

CDR3nt: TGCGCCAGCAGCTCGGGACTAGCGGGGGGTCGACAGCAAGAGACCCAGTACTTC
CDR3aa: CASSSGLAGGRQQETQYF
abundance: -
v_gene: TRBV5-1
d_gene: TRBD2
j_gene: TRBJ2-5

CDR3nt: TGTGCCAGCAGCTTAGGGCAGGGGGCCGGTGGCTACACCTTC
CDR3aa: CASSLGQGAGGYTF
abundance: -
v_gene: TRBV7-2
d_gene: TRBD1
j_gene: TRBJ1-2

CDR3nt: TGTGCCAGCACAACGGGGAGGGAGAGTTCACCCCTCCACTTT
CDR3aa: CASTTGRESSPLHF
abundance: once
v_gene: TRBV5-4
d_gene: -
j_gene: TRBJ1-6

CDR3nt: TGTGCCAGCAGTGACATTTCTTATCGGCAGGGACAGGGGGCTAATACGCAGTATTTT
CDR3aa: CASSDISYRQGQGANTQYF
abundance: -
v_gene: TRBV2
d_gene: TRBD1
j_gene: TRBJ2-3

CDR3nt: TGTGCCAGCGGGACAGGGGGGTTGGCCGGGGAGCTGTTTTTT
CDR3aa: CASGTGGLAGELFF
abundance: -
v_gene: TRBV6-6
d_gene: TRBD1
j_gene: TRBJ2-2

CDR3nt: TGTGCCAGCAGTCCACAAAACAGGGGGTTCGAAAACACCATATATTTT
CDR3aa: CASSPQNRGFENTIYF
abundance: -
v_gene: TRBV27
d_gene: TRBD1
j_gene: TRBJ1-3

CDR3nt: TGTGCCAGCAGCTTTGCCGGGCGCTATGCAGGGGGGAACACTGAAGCTTTCTTT
CDR3aa: CASSFAGRYAGGNTEAFF
abundance: -
v_gene: TRBV7-8
d_gene: TRBD1
j_gene: TRBJ1-1

CDR3nt: TGTGCCAGCAGGGACAGATTCACTTCCACAGATACGCAGTATTTT
CDR3aa: CASRDRFTSTDTQYF
abundance: -
v_gene: TRBV6-5
d_gene: -
j_gene: TRBJ2-3

CDR3nt: TGTGCCATCCTCGTCGGGGGGAACACTGAAGCTTTCTTT
CDR3aa: CAILVGGNTEAFF
abundance: -
v_gene: TRBV6-5
d_gene: -
j_gene: TRBJ1-1

CDR3nt: TGTGCCAGCAGTTACCTTTGGGGGGGGTACCAAGAGACCCAGTACTTC
CDR3aa: CASSYLWGGYQETQYF
abundance: -
v_gene: TRBV6-5
d_gene: TRBD2
j_gene: TRBJ2-5

CDR3nt: TGCGCCAGCAGCAGGGGACAGGGGAACACTGAAGCTTTCTTT
CDR3aa: CASSRGQGNTEAFF
abundance: -
v_gene: TRBV5-1
d_gene: TRBD1
j_gene: TRBJ1-1

CDR3nt: TGTGCCAGCAGCGTAGGCGGGGCTAGCTCCTACGAGCAGTACTTC
CDR3aa: CASSVGGASSYEQYF
abundance: -
v_gene: TRBV9
d_gene: -
j_gene: TRBJ2-7

CDR3nt: TGTGCCAGCAGCTTACGACTGACAGCCTCATTC
CDR3aa: CASSLRLTASF
abundance: -
v_gene: TRBV5-6
d_gene: -
j_gene: TRBJ1-2

CDR3nt: TGTGCCAGCAGCCAAATAGTCTACGAGCAGTACTTC
CDR3aa: CASSQIVYEQYF
abundance: -
v_gene: TRBV3-1/TRBV3-2
d_gene: -
j_gene: TRBJ2-7

CDR3nt: TGTGCCAGTAGAGTTGGGCCTACCGGGGAGCTGTTTTTT
CDR3aa: CASRVGPTGELFF
abundance: -
v_gene: TRBV19
d_gene: -
j_gene: TRBJ2-2

CDR3nt: TGTGCCAGCAGCTTCGGGGGGGCAAGGAAAGAGACCCAGTACTTC
CDR3aa: CASSFGGARKETQYF
abundance: -
v_gene: TRBV7-2
d_gene: TRBD2
j_gene: TRBJ2-5

CDR3nt: TGTGCCAGCTCGTTACAGGGTTTGGGCACTGAAGCTTTCTTT
CDR3aa: CASSLQGLGTEAFF
abundance: -
v_gene: TRBV2
d_gene: -
j_gene: TRBJ1-1

CDR3nt: TGTGCCAGCAGCCAAGGGATACAGACGAACACTGAAGCTTTCTTT
CDR3aa: CASSQGIQTNTEAFF
abundance: -
v_gene: TRBV14
d_gene: -
j_gene: TRBJ1-1

CDR3nt: TGCGCCAGCAGTGATAGACAGGGGATGGAGCTTGCAACTAATGAAAAACTGTTTTTT
CDR3aa: CASSDRQGMELATNEKLFF
abundance: -
v_gene: TRBV10-1
d_gene: TRBD1
j_gene: TRBJ1-4

CDR3nt: TGTGCCAGCAGCCCTGACAGGGGCTCCTATAATTCACCCCTCCACTTT
CDR3aa: CASSPDRGSYNSPLHF
abundance: -
v_gene: TRBV5-6
d_gene: TRBD1
j_gene: TRBJ1-6

CDR3nt: TGCACCAGCAGCCTAGTCTACGAGGTAGCCAAATCGAGGGAGGAGTTCTTC
CDR3aa: CTSSLVYEVAKSREEFF
abundance: -
v_gene: TRBV1
d_gene: -
j_gene: TRBJ2-1

CDR3nt: TGTGCCAGCAGCTTAGACCTAGCGGGGGGGCCGGATGAGCAGTTCTTC
CDR3aa: CASSLDLAGGPDEQFF
abundance: -
v_gene: TRBV7-9
d_gene: TRBD2
j_gene: TRBJ2-1

CDR3nt: TGTGCCAGCAGCTCGAAGAGATATGGTGAGCAGTTCTTC
CDR3aa: CASSSKRYGEQFF
abundance: -
v_gene: TRBV9
d_gene: -
j_gene: TRBJ2-1

CDR3nt: TGTGCCAGCAGCCAAGTCCTTCAGGGTATGAACACTGAAGCTTTCTTT
CDR3aa: CASSQVLQGMNTEAFF
abundance: -
v_gene: TRBV3-1/TRBV3-2
d_gene: -
j_gene: TRBJ1-1

CDR3nt: TGTGCTAGTGCCAACCCCGGCGGTGGCTACACCTTC
CDR3aa: CASANPGGGYTF
abundance: -
v_gene: TRBV12-5
d_gene: -
j_gene: TRBJ1-2

CDR3nt: TGTGCCAGCAGCCAGGTACCGCAGGGAGGGACCGGGGAGCTGTTTTTT
CDR3aa: CASSQVPQGGTGELFF
abundance: few
v_gene: TRBV7-2
d_gene: TRBD2
j_gene: TRBJ2-2

CDR3nt: TGTGCCTGGAGTAAGAGGCGCGGAAGCTATGGCTACACCTTC
CDR3aa: CAWSKRRGSYGYTF
abundance: -
v_gene: TRBV30
d_gene: -
j_gene: TRBJ1-2

CDR3nt: TGTGCCAGCAGCCCAGAACCCAGCACTGAAGCTTTCTTT
CDR3aa: CASSPEPSTEAFF
abundance: -
v_gene: TRBV5-8
d_gene: -
j_gene: TRBJ1-1

CDR3nt: TGCAGCGTTAGGGCAGGGGTTACCTACGAGCAGTACTTC
CDR3aa: CSVRAGVTYEQYF
abundance: -
v_gene: TRBV29-1
d_gene: -
j_gene: TRBJ2-7